This TCR beta chain derives from a study of Graves' ophthalmopathy and Graves' hyperthyroidism. PBMCs stemmed from 9 to 10 ml of fresh peripheral blood. This clonotype showed up many times. Amplification of TCR beta CDR3 regions used RNA transcripts. Investigators did first-round RT-PCR with HTBI primers, then second-round multiplex PCR. TCRdb called the multiplex PCR reads again in MiXCR, with one record for every CDR3 protein. The sample records under 200,000 distinct CDR3 sequences, roughly 37% being singletons. The CDR3 loop spans 19 amino acids. V lost 1 base to trimming and J lost 11 bases; unmatched junction nucleotides: 20.

This clonotype was sampled from a woman in her thirties or forties with Graves' ophthalmopathy. V usage is TRBV12-3 or TRBV12-4 and J usage is TRBJ1-1; 12 bases are shared with TRBD1. Sequenced sample: peripheral blood. CDR3 region: CASSLGVWDRGRRESWAFF. The CDR3 DNA is TGTGCCAGCAGTTTAGGGGTCTGGGACAGGGGGCGCCGGGAATCTTGGGCTTTCTTT.